Listed below are T cell receptor beta chains from one sample, sequenced in a study of post-analysis software for immune sequencing data. MiXCR, run by TCRdb on the PCR reads, gives a single entry per CDR3 protein. Of hundreds of thousands of distinct CDR3 sequences listed, 39% were seen once; the top ten hold under 9%. The sequencing input was blood. These receptors were obtained from a girl aged 2 to 10 with multiple sclerosis. The CDR3 runs from the conserved cysteine through the conserved F or W. Each record gives: J gene, clone size, D gene, V gene, CDR3 DNA, CDR3 protein. D genes are given only for firm matches. Size is stated for part of the rows, as once, few or many counts, or as a class when the clone is expanded.

TRBJ2-7 | - | TRBD2 | TRBV27 | TGTGCCAGCGCTACCCCTAGCGGATTCCCCTACGAGCAGTACTTC | CASATPSGFPYEQYF
TRBJ2-1 | few | TRBD2 | TRBV29-1 | TGCAGCGTAGAGAAGGGACTAGGGAACTACAATGAGCAGTTCTTC | CSVEKGLGNYNEQFF
TRBJ1-4 | - | - | TRBV28 | TGTGCCAGCAGTTTAACGGTTCAGTCGGCCGGGAAACTGTTTTTT | CASSLTVQSAGKLFF
TRBJ1-1 | few | - | TRBV6-1 | TGTGCCAGCCGGCTTGGGGGCACTGAAGCTTTCTTT | CASRLGGTEAFF
TRBJ1-4 | - | - | TRBV12-3/TRBV12-4 | TGTGCCAGCAGTCTTGGGGACGGAGAAAAACTGTTTTTT | CASSLGDGEKLFF
TRBJ1-2 | - | TRBD1 | TRBV7-9 | TGTGCCAGCAGCTCCTCCGGGACAGCTTATGGCTACACCTTC | CASSSSGTAYGYTF
TRBJ2-1 | - | TRBD1 | TRBV7-3 | TGTGCCAGCAGCTTAACTGGATCCGGGACAGGGGGTCGCAATGAGCAGTTCTTC | CASSLTGSGTGGRNEQFF
TRBJ1-6 | - | TRBD1 | TRBV6-6 | TGTGCCGGCAGTTACGACGGGACAGTCAATTCACCCCTCCACTTT | CAGSYDGTVNSPLHF
TRBJ1-5 | - | TRBD1 | TRBV12-3/TRBV12-4 | TGTGCCAGCAGTCGAGACAGGGGGCATCAGCCCCAGCATTTT | CASSRDRGHQPQHF
TRBJ2-7 | few | TRBD1 | TRBV28 | TGTGCCAGCAGCCCCGGGACAGGGGATGTCTACGAGCAGTACTTC | CASSPGTGDVYEQYF
TRBJ2-4 | - | - | TRBV20-1 | TGCAGTGCTAGAAGGAGCAGGTGGTCGAACATTCAGTACTTC | CSARRSRWSNIQYF
TRBJ2-1 | - | TRBD2 | TRBV2 | TGTGCCAGCAGCGGGACTAGCGGGAGTTCGGTCAATGAGCAGTTCTTC | CASSGTSGSSVNEQFF
TRBJ2-1 | - | TRBD1 | TRBV4-1 | TGCGCCAGCAGCCAAGATCGGGGACAGGGGGTAGGGCAGTTCTTC | CASSQDRGQGVGQFF
TRBJ1-2 | - | - | TRBV5-6 | TGTGCCAGCAGCTTGAGGGGCTTGGACTATGGCTACACCTTC | CASSLRGLDYGYTF
TRBJ2-5 | few | TRBD2 | TRBV20-1 | TGCAGTGCTCCCCTAGCGGGGGAAAGGACCCAGTACTTC | CSAPLAGERTQYF
TRBJ1-2 | few | - | TRBV7-8 | TGTGCCAGCAGCTTAATGGTTAAGGTGATAGCTAACTATGGCTGCACCTTC | CASSLMVKVIANYGCTF
TRBJ1-6 | - | - | TRBV29-1 | TGCAGCGCTCGGGTGACAGCAAATTCACCCCTCCACTTT | CSARVTANSPLHF
TRBJ2-5 | few | - | TRBV10-3 | TGTGCCATCAGTGAGCACAGGCCTAGTGAGCAGTACTTC | CAISEHRPSEQYF
TRBJ2-3 | few | - | TRBV29-1 | TGCAGCGTTGATCAGCGAGCGCCTAGCACAGATACGCAGTATTTT | CSVDQRAPSTDTQYF
TRBJ1-5 | few | - | TRBV10-3 | TGTGCCATCAGTCCAGGGCATAGCAATCAGCCCCAGCATTTT | CAISPGHSNQPQHF
TRBJ1-1 | few | - | TRBV20-1 | TGCAGTGCTAGGATACGTAAGACTGAAGCTTTCTTT | CSARIRKTEAFF
TRBJ2-7 | few | - | TRBV28 | TGTGCCAGCAGTCCCCCCGGGCTTGAGCAGTACTTC | CASSPPGLEQYF